This TCR beta chain was captured by sequencing in a study of response to subunit inactivated influenza vaccine. V dropped 10 bases and J dropped 2 bases, with 20 bases sitting between them. This CDR3 has 15 residues. Looked up from germline, CDR1 is MDHEN and CDR2 is SYDVKM. TCRdb re-called the RT-PCR reads with MiXCR, one entry per CDR3 protein. The sample contains around 250,000 distinct CDR3 sequences, 10% to 15% of which appear only once. Overall study results and limits: There was a suggestion from the authors that each seasonal influenza vaccination recruits few new T cells.

A remark on this clonotype: Its antigen is currently unknown.

The rearrangement joins TRBV28 to TRBJ1-1, with D unclear. The starting material was non-naive T cells sorted from PBMCs, obtained around 14 days before vaccination. The TCR originated in a man aged 50-59 years who received an inactivated influenza vaccine. The DNA of the CDR3 is TGTGCCACCTACTTGTCGGGCGTTTATAACACTGAAGCTTTCTTT. It specifies CATYLSGVYNTEAFF. Filled out from reference TRBV28 and TRBJ1-1, the complete variable domain reads DVKVTQSSRYLVKRTGEKVFLECVQDMDHENMFWYRQDPGLGLRLIYFSYDVKMKEKGDIPEGYSVSREKKERFSLILESASTNQTSMYLCATYLSGVYNTEAFFGQGTRLTVV.